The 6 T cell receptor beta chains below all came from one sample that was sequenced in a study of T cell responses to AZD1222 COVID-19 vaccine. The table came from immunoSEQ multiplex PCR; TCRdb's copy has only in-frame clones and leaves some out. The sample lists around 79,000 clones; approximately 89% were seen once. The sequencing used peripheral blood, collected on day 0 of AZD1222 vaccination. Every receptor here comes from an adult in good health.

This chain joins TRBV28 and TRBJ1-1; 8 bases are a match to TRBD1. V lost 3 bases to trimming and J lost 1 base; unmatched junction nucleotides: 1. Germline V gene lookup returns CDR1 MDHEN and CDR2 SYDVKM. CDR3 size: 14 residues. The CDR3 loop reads CASSLGQANTEAFF. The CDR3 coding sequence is TGTGCCAGCAGTTTGGGACAGGCGAACACTGAAGCTTTCTTT.

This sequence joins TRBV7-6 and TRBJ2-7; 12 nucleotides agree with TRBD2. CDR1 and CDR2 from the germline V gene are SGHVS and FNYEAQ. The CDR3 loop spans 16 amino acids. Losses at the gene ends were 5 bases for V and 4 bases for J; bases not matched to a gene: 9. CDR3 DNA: TGTGCCAGCAGCAAGCTAGCGGGAGGGCCTTTTTACGAGCAGTACTTC. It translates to CASSKLAGGPFYEQYF.

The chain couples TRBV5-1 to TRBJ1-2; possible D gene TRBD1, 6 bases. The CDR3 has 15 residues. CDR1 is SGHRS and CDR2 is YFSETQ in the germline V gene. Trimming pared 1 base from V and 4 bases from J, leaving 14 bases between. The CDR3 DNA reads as TGCGCCAGCAGCTTGTCAGGGGAGGTAGGCTATGGCTACACCTTC. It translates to CASSLSGEVGYGYTF.

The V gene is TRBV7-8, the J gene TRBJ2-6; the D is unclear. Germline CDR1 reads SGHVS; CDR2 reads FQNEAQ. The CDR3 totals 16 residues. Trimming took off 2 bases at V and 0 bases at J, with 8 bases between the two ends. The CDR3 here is CASSLSSRSGANVLTF. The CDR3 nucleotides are TGTGCCAGCAGCTTAAGCTCGCGCTCTGGGGCCAACGTCCTGACTTTC.

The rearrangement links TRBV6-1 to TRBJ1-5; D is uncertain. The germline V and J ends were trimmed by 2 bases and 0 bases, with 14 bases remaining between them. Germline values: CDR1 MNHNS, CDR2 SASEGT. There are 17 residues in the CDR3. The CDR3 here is CASSEKQIMLSNQPQHF. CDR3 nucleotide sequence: TGTGCCAGCAGTGAAAAACAGATCATGCTTAGCAATCAGCCCCAGCATTTT.

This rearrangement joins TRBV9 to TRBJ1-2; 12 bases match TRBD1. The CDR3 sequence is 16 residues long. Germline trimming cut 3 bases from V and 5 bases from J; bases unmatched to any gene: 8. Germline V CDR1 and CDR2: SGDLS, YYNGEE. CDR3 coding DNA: TGTGCCAGCAGCGGACTCGGGACAGGGGGCGCTTATGGCTACACCTTC. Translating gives CASSGLGTGGAYGYTF.